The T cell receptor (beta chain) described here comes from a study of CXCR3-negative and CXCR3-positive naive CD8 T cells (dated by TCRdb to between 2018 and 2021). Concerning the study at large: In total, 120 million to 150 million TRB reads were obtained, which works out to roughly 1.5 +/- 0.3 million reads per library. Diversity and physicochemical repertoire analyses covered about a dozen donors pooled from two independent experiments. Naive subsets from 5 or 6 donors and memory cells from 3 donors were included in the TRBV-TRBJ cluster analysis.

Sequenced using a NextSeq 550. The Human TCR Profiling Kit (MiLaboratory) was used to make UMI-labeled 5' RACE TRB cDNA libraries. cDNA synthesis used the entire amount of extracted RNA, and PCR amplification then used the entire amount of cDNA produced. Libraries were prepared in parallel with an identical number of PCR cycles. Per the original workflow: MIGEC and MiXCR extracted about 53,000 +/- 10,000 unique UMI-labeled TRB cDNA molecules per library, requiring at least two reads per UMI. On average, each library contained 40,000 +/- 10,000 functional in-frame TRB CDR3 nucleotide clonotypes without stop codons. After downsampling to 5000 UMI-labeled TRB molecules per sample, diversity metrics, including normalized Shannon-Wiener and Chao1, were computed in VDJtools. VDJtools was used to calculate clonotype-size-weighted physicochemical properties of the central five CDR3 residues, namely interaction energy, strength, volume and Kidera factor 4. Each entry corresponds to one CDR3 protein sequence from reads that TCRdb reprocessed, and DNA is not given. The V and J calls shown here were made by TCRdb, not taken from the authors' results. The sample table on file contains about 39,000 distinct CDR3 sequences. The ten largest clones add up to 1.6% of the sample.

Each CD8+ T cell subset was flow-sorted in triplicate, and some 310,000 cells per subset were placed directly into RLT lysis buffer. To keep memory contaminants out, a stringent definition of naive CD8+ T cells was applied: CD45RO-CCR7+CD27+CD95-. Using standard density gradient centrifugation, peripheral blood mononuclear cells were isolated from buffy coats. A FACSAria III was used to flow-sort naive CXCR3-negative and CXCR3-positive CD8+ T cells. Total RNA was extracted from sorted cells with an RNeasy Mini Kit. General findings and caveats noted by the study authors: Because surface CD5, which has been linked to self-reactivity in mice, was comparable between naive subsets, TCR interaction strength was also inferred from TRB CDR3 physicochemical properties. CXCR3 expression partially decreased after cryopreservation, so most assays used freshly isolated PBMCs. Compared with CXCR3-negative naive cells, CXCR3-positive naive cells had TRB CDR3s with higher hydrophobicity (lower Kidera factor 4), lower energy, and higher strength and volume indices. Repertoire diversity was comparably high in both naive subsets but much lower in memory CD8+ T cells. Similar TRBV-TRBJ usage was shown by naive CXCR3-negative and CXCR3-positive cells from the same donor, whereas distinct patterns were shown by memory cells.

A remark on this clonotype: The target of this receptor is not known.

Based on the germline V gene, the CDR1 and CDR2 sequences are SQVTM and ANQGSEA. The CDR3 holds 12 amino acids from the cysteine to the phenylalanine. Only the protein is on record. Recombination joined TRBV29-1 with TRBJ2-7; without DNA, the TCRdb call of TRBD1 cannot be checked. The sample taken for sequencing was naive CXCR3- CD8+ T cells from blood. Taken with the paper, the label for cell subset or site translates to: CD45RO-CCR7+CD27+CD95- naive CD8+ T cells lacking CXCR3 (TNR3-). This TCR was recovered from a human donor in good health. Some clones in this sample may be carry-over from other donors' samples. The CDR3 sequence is CSIQWAGSEQYF.